A selection of T cell receptor beta chains follows, all from one sample in a study of blood T cell repertoires in COVID-19. TCRdb's copy holds only in-frame clones and misses some; the assay was immunoSEQ multiplex PCR. This table has nearly 200,000 clones, roughly 80% appearing once. Source material: peripheral blood. All receptors derive from a man between 60 and 75 years old with COVID-19, enrolled during active disease. The CDR3 runs from the conserved cysteine through the conserved F or W. The order of the fields is V gene, J gene, D gene, clone size, CDR3 protein, CDR3 DNA. The D gene is left open where the match is weak. A clone size is listed for some rows: how often the clone was seen (once, few, many), or a class if it is expanded.

v_call: TRBV7-9
j_call: TRBJ2-5
d_call: TRBD2
clone_size: NA
cdr3_aa: CASSFGAGDLETQYF
cdr3_nt: TGTGCCAGCAGCTTTGGAGCGGGAGATTTAGAGACCCAGTACTTC

v_call: TRBV5-4
j_call: TRBJ2-3
d_call: TRBD1
clone_size: NA
cdr3_aa: CASSRTRTGASTDTQYF
cdr3_nt: TGTGCCAGCAGCCGGACCCGGACAGGGGCCAGCACAGATACGCAGTATTTT

v_call: TRBV6-1
j_call: TRBJ1-1
d_call: TRBD1
clone_size: NA
cdr3_aa: CASSEGTVNTEAFF
cdr3_nt: TGTGCCAGCAGTGAGGGGACAGTGAACACTGAAGCTTTCTTT

v_call: TRBV5-5
j_call: TRBJ1-1
d_call: NA
clone_size: few
cdr3_aa: CASSLLERREWNAFF
cdr3_nt: TGTGCCAGCAGCCTACTAGAAAGGAGGGAATGGAATGCTTTCTTT

v_call: TRBV2
j_call: TRBJ1-2
d_call: TRBD1
clone_size: once
cdr3_aa: CASSGGPGQGANYGYTF
cdr3_nt: TGTGCCAGCAGTGGAGGGCCGGGACAGGGGGCTAACTATGGCTACACCTTC

v_call: TRBV2
j_call: TRBJ2-7
d_call: NA
clone_size: NA
cdr3_aa: CASSDPDEQYF
cdr3_nt: TGTGCCAGCAGTGATCCAGACGAGCAGTACTTC

v_call: TRBV5-1
j_call: TRBJ2-3
d_call: TRBD1
clone_size: NA
cdr3_aa: CASSRGQGSTDTQYF
cdr3_nt: TGCGCCAGCAGCAGGGGACAGGGCAGCACAGATACGCAGTATTTT

v_call: TRBV11-2
j_call: TRBJ1-1
d_call: NA
clone_size: many
cdr3_aa: CASSIGLSTEAFF
cdr3_nt: TGTGCCAGCAGCATAGGACTCAGCACTGAAGCTTTCTTT

v_call: TRBV6-5
j_call: TRBJ2-7
d_call: TRBD2
clone_size: once
cdr3_aa: CASSYSTGTSGYEQYF
cdr3_nt: TGTGCCAGCAGTTACTCGACGGGGACTAGCGGTTACGAGCAGTACTTC

v_call: TRBV5-4
j_call: TRBJ2-1
d_call: NA
clone_size: NA
cdr3_aa: CASSLGEKGEQFF
cdr3_nt: TGTGCCAGCAGCCTGGGTGAGAAGGGGGAGCAGTTCTTC

v_call: TRBV10-3
j_call: TRBJ2-7
d_call: TRBD2
clone_size: NA
cdr3_aa: CAIRGGSSYEQYF
cdr3_nt: TGTGCCATCCGGGGGGGTAGCTCCTACGAGCAGTACTTC

v_call: TRBV9
j_call: TRBJ1-6
d_call: NA
clone_size: NA
cdr3_aa: CASSVGRSSYNSPLHF
cdr3_nt: TGTGCCAGCAGCGTAGGCCGGAGCTCCTATAATTCACCCCTCCACTTT

v_call: TRBV13
j_call: TRBJ1-5
d_call: TRBD1
clone_size: NA
cdr3_aa: CASSVGTGGHQPQHF
cdr3_nt: TGTGCCAGCAGCGTCGGGACAGGGGGCCATCAGCCCCAGCATTTT

v_call: TRBV19
j_call: TRBJ1-2
d_call: TRBD1
clone_size: NA
cdr3_aa: CASRPGQGGYGYTF
cdr3_nt: TGTGCCAGCCGACCGGGACAGGGGGGCTATGGCTACACCTTC

v_call: TRBV30
j_call: TRBJ1-4
d_call: TRBD1
clone_size: NA
cdr3_aa: CAYGTGGLEKLFF
cdr3_nt: TGTGCCTATGGGACAGGAGGATTGGAAAAACTGTTTTTT

v_call: TRBV30
j_call: TRBJ1-5
d_call: NA
clone_size: NA
cdr3_aa: CAWSRGTRNQPQHF
cdr3_nt: TGTGCCTGGAGTCGGGGGACGCGAAATCAGCCCCAGCATTTT

v_call: TRBV10-3
j_call: TRBJ1-5
d_call: NA
clone_size: NA
cdr3_aa: CAIGGASNQPQHF
cdr3_nt: TGTGCCATCGGGGGGGCTAGCAATCAGCCCCAGCATTTT

v_call: TRBV6-4
j_call: TRBJ1-2
d_call: NA
clone_size: NA
cdr3_aa: CASSETGLYGYTF
cdr3_nt: TGTGCCAGCAGTGAGACAGGACTCTATGGCTACACCTTC

v_call: TRBV29-1
j_call: TRBJ1-2
d_call: NA
clone_size: NA
cdr3_aa: CSVEGGFDGRADGYTF
cdr3_nt: TGCAGCGTTGAAGGAGGGTTCGACGGGCGAGCGGATGGCTACACCTTC

v_call: TRBV19
j_call: TRBJ1-5
d_call: TRBD1
clone_size: NA
cdr3_aa: CASSNYRGRDQPQHF
cdr3_nt: TGTGCCAGTAGTAATTACAGGGGGCGCGATCAGCCCCAGCATTTT

v_call: TRBV7-2
j_call: TRBJ2-7
d_call: TRBD1
clone_size: NA
cdr3_aa: CASSRQGVEQYF
cdr3_nt: TGTGCCAGCAGTCGGCAGGGGGTCGAGCAGTACTTC

v_call: TRBV6-5
j_call: TRBJ1-2
d_call: TRBD1
clone_size: few
cdr3_aa: CASRNAGTGGGYTF
cdr3_nt: TGTGCCAGCAGGAACGCCGGGACAGGAGGTGGCTACACCTTC

v_call: TRBV6-5
j_call: TRBJ1-2
d_call: NA
clone_size: NA
cdr3_aa: CASRRGRSPGYTF
cdr3_nt: TGTGCCAGCAGGCGGGGCCGTTCCCCGGGCTACACCTTC

v_call: TRBV4-1
j_call: TRBJ2-1
d_call: NA
clone_size: NA
cdr3_aa: CASSLYGVGSARDWDYNEQFF
cdr3_nt: TGCGCCAGCAGCCTCTACGGGGTTGGGAGTGCGCGGGACTGGGATTACAATGAGCAGTTCTTC

v_call: TRBV6-1
j_call: TRBJ1-5
d_call: NA
clone_size: NA
cdr3_aa: CASSEERNQPQHF
cdr3_nt: TGTGCCAGCAGTGAAGAGCGGAATCAGCCCCAGCATTTT

v_call: TRBV3-1/TRBV3-2
j_call: TRBJ2-7
d_call: NA
clone_size: NA
cdr3_aa: CASSQEGSLTYEQYF
cdr3_nt: TGTGCCAGCAGCCAAGAGGGCAGCCTCACCTACGAGCAGTACTTC

v_call: TRBV27
j_call: TRBJ1-1
d_call: NA
clone_size: NA
cdr3_aa: CARRGQMNTEAFF
cdr3_nt: TGTGCCAGAAGGGGACAAATGAACACTGAAGCTTTCTTT

v_call: TRBV6-5
j_call: TRBJ1-3
d_call: NA
clone_size: NA
cdr3_aa: CASRRTASSGNTIYF
cdr3_nt: TGTGCCAGCAGGAGGACTGCGAGCTCTGGAAACACCATATATTTT

v_call: TRBV19
j_call: TRBJ1-5
d_call: TRBD1
clone_size: few
cdr3_aa: CASSRTGGSNQPQHF
cdr3_nt: TGTGCCAGTAGCCGGACAGGGGGGAGCAATCAGCCCCAGCATTTT

v_call: TRBV19
j_call: TRBJ1-1
d_call: NA
clone_size: NA
cdr3_aa: CASSISLWGGTEAFF
cdr3_nt: TGTGCCAGTAGTATCTCTTTGTGGGGAGGAACTGAAGCTTTCTTT

v_call: TRBV18
j_call: TRBJ1-1
d_call: TRBD1
clone_size: NA
cdr3_aa: CASSGTGNEAFF
cdr3_nt: TGTGCCAGCTCCGGGACAGGGAATGAAGCTTTCTTT

v_call: TRBV5-1
j_call: TRBJ1-2
d_call: NA
clone_size: few
cdr3_aa: CASSLGQGLGGYGYTF
cdr3_nt: TGCGCCAGCAGCTTAGGGCAGGGCCTCGGTGGCTATGGCTACACCTTC

v_call: TRBV5-4
j_call: TRBJ1-1
d_call: NA
clone_size: NA
cdr3_aa: CASSVGQLNTEAFF
cdr3_nt: TGTGCCAGCAGCGTCGGACAGCTGAACACTGAAGCTTTCTTT

v_call: TRBV30
j_call: TRBJ1-6
d_call: NA
clone_size: few
cdr3_aa: CAWSVSGKNSPLHF
cdr3_nt: TGTGCCTGGAGTGTGTCAGGGAAAAATTCACCCCTCCACTTT

v_call: TRBV7-2
j_call: TRBJ1-2
d_call: TRBD1
clone_size: once
cdr3_aa: CASSDFGQGGLNGYTF
cdr3_nt: TGTGCCAGCAGCGATTTTGGACAGGGAGGATTGAATGGCTACACCTTC

v_call: TRBV7-6
j_call: TRBJ2-3
d_call: NA
clone_size: once
cdr3_aa: CASSQANTQYF
cdr3_nt: TGTGCCAGCAGCCAGGCGAATACGCAGTATTTT

v_call: TRBV5-1
j_call: TRBJ2-1
d_call: TRBD2
clone_size: NA
cdr3_aa: CASSLAGGTATSGTYNEQFF
cdr3_nt: TGCGCCAGCAGCTTGGCGGGCGGGACGGCCACTAGCGGGACGTACAATGAGCAGTTCTTC

v_call: TRBV30
j_call: TRBJ1-5
d_call: NA
clone_size: NA
cdr3_aa: CAWSRGAPAVNQPQHF
cdr3_nt: TGTGCCTGGAGTCGGGGGGCGCCTGCTGTGAATCAGCCCCAGCATTTT

v_call: TRBV7-2
j_call: TRBJ1-6
d_call: NA
clone_size: once
cdr3_aa: CASTTGHRSPLHF
cdr3_nt: TGTGCCAGCACAACAGGGCACCGGTCACCCCTCCACTTT

v_call: TRBV27
j_call: TRBJ2-7
d_call: NA
clone_size: NA
cdr3_aa: CASRPLPIYEQYF
cdr3_nt: TGTGCCAGCCGTCCCCTACCCATCTACGAGCAGTACTTC

v_call: TRBV3-1/TRBV3-2
j_call: TRBJ1-5
d_call: NA
clone_size: NA
cdr3_aa: CASSQDRVNQPQHF
cdr3_nt: TGTGCCAGCAGCCAAGACAGGGTCAATCAGCCCCAGCATTTT

v_call: TRBV6-1
j_call: TRBJ2-2
d_call: NA
clone_size: NA
cdr3_aa: CASSDFQGVTGELFF
cdr3_nt: TGTGCCAGCAGTGATTTTCAGGGCGTCACCGGGGAGCTGTTTTTT

v_call: TRBV10-3
j_call: TRBJ1-2
d_call: NA
clone_size: NA
cdr3_aa: CAISGSTEIYGYTF
cdr3_nt: TGTGCCATCAGTGGATCCACAGAGATATATGGCTACACCTTC

v_call: TRBV6-5
j_call: TRBJ1-1
d_call: NA
clone_size: NA
cdr3_aa: CASSRRRGSNTEAFF
cdr3_nt: TGTGCCAGCAGCCGCCGAAGGGGATCGAACACTGAAGCTTTCTTT

v_call: TRBV12-3/TRBV12-4
j_call: TRBJ2-1
d_call: NA
clone_size: few
cdr3_aa: CASSQVGTNEQFF
cdr3_nt: TGTGCCAGCAGCCAGGTAGGAACCAATGAGCAGTTCTTC

v_call: TRBV6-2/TRBV6-3
j_call: TRBJ1-4
d_call: TRBD1
clone_size: NA
cdr3_aa: CASSPDRGLDEKLFF
cdr3_nt: TGTGCCAGCAGTCCGGACAGGGGGCTAGATGAAAAACTGTTTTTT

v_call: TRBV10-3
j_call: TRBJ2-5
d_call: NA
clone_size: NA
cdr3_aa: CAIRGGTGETQYF
cdr3_nt: TGTGCCATCAGGGGAGGTACAGGAGAGACCCAGTACTTC

v_call: TRBV7-9
j_call: TRBJ1-6
d_call: NA
clone_size: few
cdr3_aa: CASSLVRENSPLHF
cdr3_nt: TGTGCCAGCAGCTTAGTGCGGGAAAATTCACCCCTCCACTTT

v_call: TRBV18
j_call: TRBJ1-6
d_call: NA
clone_size: NA
cdr3_aa: CASSPLPNNNSPLHF
cdr3_nt: TGTGCCAGCTCACCACTTCCCAACAATAATTCACCCCTCCACTTT

v_call: TRBV27
j_call: TRBJ2-2
d_call: NA
clone_size: NA
cdr3_aa: CASSSTVAGELFF
cdr3_nt: TGTGCCAGCAGTTCCACGGTGGCCGGGGAGCTGTTTTTT

v_call: TRBV5-1
j_call: TRBJ1-4
d_call: TRBD1
clone_size: few
cdr3_aa: CASSLGPQGINEKLFF
cdr3_nt: TGCGCCAGCAGCTTGGGGCCACAGGGGATTAATGAAAAACTGTTTTTT

v_call: TRBV5-1
j_call: TRBJ2-2
d_call: NA
clone_size: once
cdr3_aa: CASSRGRTGELFF
cdr3_nt: TGCGCCAGCAGTCGGGGAAGGACCGGGGAGCTGTTTTTT

v_call: TRBV12-3/TRBV12-4
j_call: TRBJ1-4
d_call: NA
clone_size: NA
cdr3_aa: CASSFNLEKLFF
cdr3_nt: TGTGCCAGCAGTTTCAATTTGGAAAAACTGTTTTTT

v_call: TRBV10-3
j_call: TRBJ1-2
d_call: NA
clone_size: NA
cdr3_aa: CAISLTGSGYTF
cdr3_nt: TGTGCCATCAGTCTCACAGGGTCCGGCTACACCTTC

v_call: TRBV5-5
j_call: TRBJ1-2
d_call: NA
clone_size: once
cdr3_aa: CASSFSGVSRDGYTF
cdr3_nt: TGTGCCAGCAGCTTTTCAGGGGTTAGTAGGGATGGCTACACCTTC